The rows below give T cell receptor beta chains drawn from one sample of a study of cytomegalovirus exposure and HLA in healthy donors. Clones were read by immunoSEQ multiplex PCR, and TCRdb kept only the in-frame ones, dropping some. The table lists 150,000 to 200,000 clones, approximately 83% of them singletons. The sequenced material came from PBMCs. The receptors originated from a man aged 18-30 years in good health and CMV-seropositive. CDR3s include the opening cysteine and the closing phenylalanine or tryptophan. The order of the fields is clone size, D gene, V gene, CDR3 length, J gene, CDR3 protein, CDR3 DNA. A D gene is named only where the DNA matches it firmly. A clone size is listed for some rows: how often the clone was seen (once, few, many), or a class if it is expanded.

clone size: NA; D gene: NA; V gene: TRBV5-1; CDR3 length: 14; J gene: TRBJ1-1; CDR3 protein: CASSLDRANTEAFF; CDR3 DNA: TGCGCCAGCAGCTTGGACAGGGCAAACACTGAAGCTTTCTTT
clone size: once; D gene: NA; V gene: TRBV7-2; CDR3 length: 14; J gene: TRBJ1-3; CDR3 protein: CASSLDNSGNTIYF; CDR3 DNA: TGTGCCAGCAGCTTAGACAATTCTGGAAACACCATATATTTT
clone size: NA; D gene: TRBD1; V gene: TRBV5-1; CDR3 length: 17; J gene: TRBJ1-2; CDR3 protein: CASSQWTGGPSNYGYTF; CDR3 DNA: TGCGCCAGCAGCCAATGGACAGGGGGCCCATCTAACTATGGCTACACCTTC
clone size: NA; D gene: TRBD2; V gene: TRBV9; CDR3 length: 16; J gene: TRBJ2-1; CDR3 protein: CASSPRLAGGHNEQFF; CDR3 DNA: TGTGCCAGCAGCCCACGACTAGCGGGGGGTCACAATGAGCAGTTCTTC
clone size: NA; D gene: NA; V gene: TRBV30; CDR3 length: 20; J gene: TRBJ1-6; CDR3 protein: CAWSVRSWDFESSYNSPLHF; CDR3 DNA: TGTGCCTGGAGTGTACGATCCTGGGACTTCGAGAGTTCCTATAATTCACCCCTCCACTTT
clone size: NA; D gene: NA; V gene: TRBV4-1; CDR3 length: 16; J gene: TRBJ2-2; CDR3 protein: CASSQRAGAFTGELFF; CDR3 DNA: TGCGCCAGCAGCCAACGGGCGGGGGCCTTCACCGGGGAGCTGTTTTTT
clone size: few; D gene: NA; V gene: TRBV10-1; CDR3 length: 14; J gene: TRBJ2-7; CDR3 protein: CASSESLRGNEQYF; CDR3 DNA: TGCGCCAGCAGTGAGTCTCTTCGGGGTAACGAGCAGTACTTC
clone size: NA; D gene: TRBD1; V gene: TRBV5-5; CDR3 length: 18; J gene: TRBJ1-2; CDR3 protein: CASSLDGAGGPPGYGYTF; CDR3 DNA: TGTGCCAGCAGCTTGGATGGGGCAGGGGGGCCCCCTGGCTATGGCTACACCTTC
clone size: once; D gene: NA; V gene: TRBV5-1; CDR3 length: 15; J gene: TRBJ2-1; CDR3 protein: CASSPSLGEYNEQFF; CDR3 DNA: TGCGCCAGCAGCCCTAGTCTCGGGGAATACAATGAGCAGTTCTTC
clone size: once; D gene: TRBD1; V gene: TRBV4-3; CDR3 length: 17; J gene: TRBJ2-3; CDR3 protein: CASSQARGQGWSDTQYF; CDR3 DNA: TGCGCCAGCAGCCAAGCTAGAGGACAGGGGTGGTCGGATACGCAGTATTTT
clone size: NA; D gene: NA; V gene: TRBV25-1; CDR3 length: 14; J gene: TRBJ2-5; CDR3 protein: CASSDVAFQETQYF; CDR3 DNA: TGTGCCAGCAGTGATGTGGCTTTCCAAGAGACCCAGTACTTC
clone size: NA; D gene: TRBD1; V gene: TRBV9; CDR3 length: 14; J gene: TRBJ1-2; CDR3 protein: CASSVGDRESGYTF; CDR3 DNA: TGTGCCAGCAGCGTAGGGGACAGGGAAAGTGGCTACACCTTC
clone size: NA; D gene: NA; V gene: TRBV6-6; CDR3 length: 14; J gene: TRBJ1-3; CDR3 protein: CASSSVPQGNTIYF; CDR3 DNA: TGTGCCAGCAGTTCCGTCCCCCAGGGAAACACCATATATTTT
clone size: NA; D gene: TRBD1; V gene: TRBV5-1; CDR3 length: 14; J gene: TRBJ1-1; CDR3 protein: CASSWDRPNTEAFF; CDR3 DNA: TGCGCCAGCAGCTGGGACAGGCCGAACACTGAAGCTTTCTTT
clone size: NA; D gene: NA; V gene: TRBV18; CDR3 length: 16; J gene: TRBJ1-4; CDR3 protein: CASSRGLLSTNEKLFF; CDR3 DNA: TGTGCCAGCTCAAGAGGGTTACTTTCCACTAATGAAAAACTGTTTTTT
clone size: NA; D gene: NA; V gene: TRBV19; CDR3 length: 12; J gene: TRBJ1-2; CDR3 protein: CASSPWDNGYTF; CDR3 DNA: TGTGCCAGTAGTCCCTGGGACAATGGCTACACCTTC